The clone carrying this TCR beta chain was counted ten times or more. The antigen remains unidentified. The time point is: healthy volunteer bleed at 2 weeks. The total RNA was obtained from whole blood that was not fractionated. Germline V gene data show CDR1 as SGHRS and CDR2 as YFSETQ. The CDR3 is made up of 16 amino acids. Trimming removed 3 bases from V and 0 bases from J; junction bases left unmatched: 4. Unique molecular identifiers were affixed to discrete cDNA molecules within the library. TCRdb fed the RACE reads into MiXCR, producing one record per CDR3 protein. The data contain tens of thousands of distinct CDR3 sequences, 7% to 8.5% of them singletons. These data belong to a study of human T cells and chemical hapten exposure. Study-wide points: Among TCRs, those above 1 in 1000 frequency were unaffected by DPC sensitization.

The chain has TRBV5-1 and TRBJ2-1, with 9 bases lining up with TRBD2. Sequenced: whole blood. The TCR was taken from a human donor in good health. Some clones in this sample may be carry-over from other donors' samples. The CDR3 nucleotides are TGCGCCAGCAGCTGGGGTAGCGGGGGCTCCTACAATGAGCAGTTCTTC. Its translation: CASSWGSGGSYNEQFF.